The T cell receptor (beta chain) described here comes from a study of T cells after posttransplantation cyclophosphamide. Regarding the study as a whole: Recipient CMV seropositivity and CMV reactivation strongly tracked TRB clonality.

The V gene end was trimmed by 5 bases and the J gene end by 7 bases; junction bases not matched to a gene: 7. Germline V lookup: CDR1 SNHLY, CDR2 FYNNEI. This CDR3 has 13 residues. Here immunoSEQ multiplex PCR was the method, and the copy in TCRdb shows in-frame clones only, minus some. Observed in the sample are under 1,500 clones, none of them singletons. Cyclophosphamide on days +3 and +4 followed busulfan-fludarabine conditioning and a marrow graft. This clone occurred many times. The antigen remains undetermined. The clonotype comes from a male patient aged 25 to 39 who received an allogeneic stem cell transplant from a related donor, was CMV-positive, and had acute GVHD only. Part of the T cell pool may stem from the graft donor. The chain uses TRBV2 and TRBJ1-2; TRBD1 matches 7 bases. Sequences were derived from PBMCs, sampled after an allogeneic stem cell transplant with post-transplant cyclophosphamide. The CDR3 coding sequence is TGTGCCAGCAGTCAAACAGGGGAGGGTGGCTACACCTTC. This sequence encodes CASSQTGEGGYTF. The full variable domain, rest sourced from reference TRBV2 and TRBJ1-2, is EPEVTQTPSHQVTQMGQEVILRCVPISNHLYFYWYRQILGQKVEFLVSFYNNEISEKSEIFDDQFSVERPDGSNFTLKIRSTKLEDSAMYFCASSQTGEGGYTFGSGTRLTVV.